This T cell receptor beta chain originates from a study of Graves' ophthalmopathy and Graves' hyperthyroidism. Study in general: Peripheral blood was obtained at first diagnosis, ahead of any treatment.

This clonotype occurred many times. RNA transcripts served as template for amplifying TCR beta CDR3 sequences. First-round RT-PCR employed HTBI primers, with a second-round multiplex PCR after it. TCRdb re-derived calls from the multiplex PCR reads in MiXCR, one entry per CDR3 protein. In the table there are about 370,000 distinct CDR3 sequences, roughly a sixth of which are singletons. In this cohort's terms, stable hyperthyroidism meant no ophthalmopathy by 18 months of follow-up. Exclusion applied to patients with other autoimmune diseases, uncontrolled infections, pregnancy or lactation. Clinical symptoms, serum thyroxine, TRAb, thyroid ultrasound and orbital computed tomography formed the basis of diagnosis. Germline V CDR1 and CDR2: MNHEY, SVGEGT. The CDR3 length is 14 residues. J lost 3 bases, V lost 2 bases, and 4 bases had no gene match.

Source material: peripheral blood. The V and J genes are TRBV6-2 or TRBV6-3 and TRBJ2-7; 7 bases match TRBD1. This TCR derives from an adult woman with stable Graves' hyperthyroidism. In nucleotides, the CDR3 is TGTGCCAGCAGTTACGGTGCAGGGGGCTACGAGCAGTACTTC. It translates to CASSYGAGGYEQYF.